Described below is a single T cell receptor beta chain sequence and its context. Study processing details: The authors estimated nucleated cell counts from reference gene primer amplification. Sequencing was performed with immunoSEQ multiplex PCR; in TCRdb, only in-frame clones are kept and a portion is missing. V, J and clone size are those of that table, while D and trimming were read from the DNA. Of hundreds of thousands of clones in the sample, roughly 88% were seen once. The data originate from a study of blood T cell repertoires in COVID-19. The wider study: The United States, Italy and Spain provided the acute and convalescent COVID-19 samples. In each case, the material was cDNA or gDNA derived from T cells, B-cell-depleted T cells, or PBMCs.

The CDR3 contains 11 residues. Trimming removed 2 bases from V and 8 bases from J, with 9 bases in between. Germline V gene data show CDR1 as GTSNPN and CDR2 as SVGIG (reference sequence). The J gene is TRBJ1-1, the V gene TRBV30; D uncertain. The sample was peripheral blood. The TCR originated in a woman aged 25 to 45 with active or convalescent COVID-19. The CDR3 loop is CAWSLRVEAFF. The CDR3 DNA reads as TGTGCCTGGAGTCTCCGGGTCGAAGCTTTCTTT.